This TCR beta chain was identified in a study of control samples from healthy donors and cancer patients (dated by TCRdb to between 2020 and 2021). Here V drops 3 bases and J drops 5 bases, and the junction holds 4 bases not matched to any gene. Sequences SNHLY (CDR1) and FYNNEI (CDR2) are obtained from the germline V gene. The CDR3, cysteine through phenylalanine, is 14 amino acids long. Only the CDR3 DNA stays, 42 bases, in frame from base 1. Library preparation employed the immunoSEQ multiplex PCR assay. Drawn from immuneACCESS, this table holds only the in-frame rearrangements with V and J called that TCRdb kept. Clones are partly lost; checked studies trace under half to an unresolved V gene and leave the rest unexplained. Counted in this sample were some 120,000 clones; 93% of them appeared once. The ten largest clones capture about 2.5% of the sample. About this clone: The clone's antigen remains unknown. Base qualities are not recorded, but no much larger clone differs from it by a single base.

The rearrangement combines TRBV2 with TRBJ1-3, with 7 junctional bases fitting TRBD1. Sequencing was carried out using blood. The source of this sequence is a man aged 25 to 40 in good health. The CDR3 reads CASSDLTGRNTIYF. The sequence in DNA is TGTGCCAGCAGTGATTTGACAGGGAGAAACACCATATATTTT.